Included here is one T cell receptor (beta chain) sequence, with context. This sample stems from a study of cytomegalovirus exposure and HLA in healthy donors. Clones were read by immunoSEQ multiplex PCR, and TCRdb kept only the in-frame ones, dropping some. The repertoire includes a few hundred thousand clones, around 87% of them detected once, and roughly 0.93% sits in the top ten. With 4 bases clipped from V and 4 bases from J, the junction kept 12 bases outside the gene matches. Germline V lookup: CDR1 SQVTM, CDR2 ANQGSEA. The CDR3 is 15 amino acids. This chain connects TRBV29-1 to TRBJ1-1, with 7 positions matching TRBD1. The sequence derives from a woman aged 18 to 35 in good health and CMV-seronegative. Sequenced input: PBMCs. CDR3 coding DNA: TGCAGCGTTGCGGGCTCTAGGACAGGTGGCACTGAAGCTTTCTTT. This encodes CSVAGSRTGGTEAFF.